This T cell receptor (beta chain) was captured in a study of blood T cells in healthy people across ages. Through a sample-barcoded 5' primer and a J-beta primer mix, a second PCR was run for roughly 7 to 12 cycles. TCRdb processed the 5' RACE reads anew with MiXCR; each CDR3 protein has one entry. The repertoire holds some 750,000 distinct CDR3 sequences, with around a fifth as singletons. The V and J ends lost 6 bases and 8 bases, in that order; junction bases with no gene match: 8. This CDR3 comprises 14 residues. This clonotype was seen a few times. The rearrangement uses TRBV12-3 or TRBV12-4 and TRBJ1-4; 8 positions match TRBD1. Sequenced material: blood. This receptor was identified in a man between 70 and 80 years old in good health. CDR3 bases: TGTGCCAGCAGCCGGACAGGGATCGGAGAAAAACTGTTTTTT. Its protein is CASSRTGIGEKLFF.